Each of the 9 T cell receptor beta chains below was sequenced from the same sample in a study of blood T cell repertoires in COVID-19. TCRdb's copy holds only in-frame clones and misses some; the assay was immunoSEQ multiplex PCR. The data show fewer than 90,000 clones, with roughly nine tenths seen just once and 15% held by the top ten. Sequencing used peripheral blood. Every receptor here comes from a male donor with acute or convalescent COVID-19.

V gene TRBV5-1 combines with J gene TRBJ2-5, with D maybe TRBD1 (6 bases). Trimming took 4 bases from V and 2 from J, leaving 12 bases between them. The CDR3 extends over 14 amino acids. The germline gives CDR1 SGHRS, CDR2 YFSETQ. Here the CDR3 reads CASSTDSRQETQYF. The CDR3 DNA is TGCGCCAGCAGCACGGACAGTCGACAAGAGACCCAGTACTTC.

The CDR3 spells CSASSGARNEQFF. The DNA of the CDR3 is TGCAGTGCTAGTAGCGGGGCACGAAATGAGCAGTTCTTC. The chain recombines TRBV20-1 with TRBJ2-1; 8 nucleotides align to TRBD2. The germline V gene encodes CDR1 DFQATT and CDR2 SNEGSKA (reference sequence). CDR3 length: 13 residues. The V gene end was trimmed by 3 bases and the J gene end by 7 bases; junction bases not matched to a gene: 5.

This rearrangement joins TRBV7-3 to TRBJ2-3, with 8 bases fitting TRBD1. Germline CDR1 and CDR2: SGHTA and FQGTGA. V trimming: 5 bases; J trimming: 2 bases; junction bases outside the gene matches: 3. CDR3 length equals 14 residues. This CDR3 reads CASSQGQDTDTQYF. The CDR3 DNA sequence: TGTGCCAGCAGCCAGGGACAGGACACAGATACGCAGTATTTT.

The chain employs TRBV28 and TRBJ1-5, with unresolved D. Looked up from germline, CDR1 is MDHEN and CDR2 is SYDVKM. V was shortened by 10 bases and J by 5 bases, with 18 bases between the two germline ends. CDR3 length: 14 residues. The CDR3 sequence is CATQRRREDQPQHF. DNA for the CDR3: TGTGCCACCCAGCGGCGGAGGGAGGATCAGCCCCAGCATTTT. Variable domain in full (rest from reference TRBV28 and TRBJ1-5): DVKVTQSSRYLVKRTGEKVFLECVQDMDHENMFWYRQDPGLGLRLIYFSYDVKMKEKGDIPEGYSVSREKKERFSLILESASTNQTSMYLCATQRRREDQPQHFGDGTRLSIL.

The CDR3 DNA reads as TGTGCCAGTAGCTCCGGGACTAGCGGCACCGGGGAGCTGTTTTTT. This codes for CASSSGTSGTGELFF. This sequence joins TRBV19 and TRBJ2-2; TRBD2 matches 11 bases. The CDR3 covers 15 residues. V lost 6 bases and J lost 4; bases outside the gene matches: 4. Germline V gives CDR1 LNHDA, CDR2 SQIVND (reference sequence).

The chain has TRBV12-3 or TRBV12-4 and TRBJ1-1, with 7 bases matching TRBD1. The CDR3 sequence is 13 residues long. With V trimmed by 3 bases and J by 14 bases, 12 bases remained unmatched. Written as DNA, the CDR3 is TGTGCCAGCAGTTTCCGCACGGGACAGCAGTTCTTCTTT. Translating it yields CASSFRTGQQFFF.

The genes are TRBV14 and TRBJ1-2; D is ambiguous. Germline CDR1 and CDR2: SGHDN and FVKESK. Trimming left V 0 bases short and J 4 bases short, with 6 bases between. The CDR3 is made up of 13 amino acids. CDR3 residues: CASSQDYSYGYTF. The CDR3 DNA is TGTGCCAGCAGCCAAGATTACTCCTATGGCTACACCTTC. Full variable domain (remainder filled in from reference TRBV14 and TRBJ1-2): EAGVTQFPSHSVIEKGQTVTLRCDPISGHDNLYWYRRVMGKEIKFLLHFVKESKQDESGMPNNRFLAERTGGTYSTLKVQPAELEDSGVYFCASSQDYSYGYTFGSGTRLTVV.

This sequence joins TRBV3-1 (or the pseudogene TRBV3-2) and TRBJ1-2; TRBD1 aligns across 7 bases. Looked up from germline, CDR1 is LGHDT and CDR2 is YNNKEL (reference sequence). V shed 5 bases, J shed 3 bases, and the junction held 6 bases outside the gene matches. The CDR3 extends over 14 amino acids. The CDR3 is CASSLTGLDYGYTF. DNA of the CDR3: TGTGCCAGCAGCTTGACAGGGTTAGACTATGGCTACACCTTC.

The chain uses TRBV30 and TRBJ1-1, with no clear D. Germline-derived CDR1 and CDR2 are GTSNPN and SVGIG (reference sequence). V dropped 2 bases and J dropped 6 bases, with 7 bases sitting between them. CDR3 length: 11 residues. The CDR3 DNA reads TGTGCCTGGAGTATTATGTCTGAAGCTTTCTTT. Amino acid sequence: CAWSIMSEAFF.